The present TCR beta chain was sequenced within a study of T cells expressing NK-cell markers. Study overall: Source material for TCR beta repertoires consisted of sorted CD3+CD56+NKG2C+, CD3+CD56+NKG2C- and CD3+CD56-NKG2C+ T cells. The authors sequenced eight donors, of whom seven were HCMV-seropositive and one was seronegative. Notes on the study in general: A range of about 1.0-7.0% of CD8+ T cells consisted of dominant NKG2C+ clonotypes in more than five donors.

Scientists made TCR beta cDNA using 5'RACE template switching with UMIs. TCRdb re-called the 5' RACE reads and shows each CDR3 protein once, DNA omitted. The sample has fewer than 300,000 distinct CDR3 sequences; the top ten hold around 4%. The CDR3 totals 15 residues. Germline V gene data show CDR1 as SGHTA and CDR2 as FQGNSA. In regard to this clonotype: Its antigen remains unknown.

The J gene is TRBJ2-7, the V gene TRBV7-2; TCRdb picks TRBD1, but there is no DNA to check that call. This sequence originates from a woman between 18 and 69 years old in good health. Specimen: blood T cells: a sorted CD56 or NKG2C T cell subset, CD4+ or CD8+ T cells, or bulk PBMC T cells (not recorded which). CDR3 protein: CASSLAGQGRYEQYF.